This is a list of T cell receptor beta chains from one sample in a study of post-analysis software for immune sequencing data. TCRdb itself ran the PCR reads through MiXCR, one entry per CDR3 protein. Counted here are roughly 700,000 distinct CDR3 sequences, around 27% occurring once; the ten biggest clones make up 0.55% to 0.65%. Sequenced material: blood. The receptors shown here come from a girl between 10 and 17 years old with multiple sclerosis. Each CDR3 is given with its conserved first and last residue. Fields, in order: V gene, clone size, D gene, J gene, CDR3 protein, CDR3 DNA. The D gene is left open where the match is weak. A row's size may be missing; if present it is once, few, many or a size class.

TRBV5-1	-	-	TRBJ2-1	CASSQSVVAYNEQFF	TGCGCCAGCAGCCAAAGTGTCGTGGCCTACAATGAGCAGTTCTTC
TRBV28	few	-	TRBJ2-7	CASRRSYEQYF	TGTGCCAGCAGGCGGTCCTACGAGCAGTACTTC
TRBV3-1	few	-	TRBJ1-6	CASSQVGESPLHF	TGTGCCAGCAGCCAAGTCGGGGAGTCACCCCTCCACTTT
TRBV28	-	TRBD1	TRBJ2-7	CASSLRVPDRGRSSYEQYF	TGTGCCAGCAGTTTACGGGTTCCCGACAGGGGCCGGAGCTCCTACGAGCAGTACTTC
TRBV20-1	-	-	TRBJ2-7	CSAREWGPPQREQYF	TGCAGTGCTAGAGAATGGGGTCCCCCTCAGAGGGAGCAGTACTTC
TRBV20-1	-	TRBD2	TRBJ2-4	CSARRLAGVENIQYF	TGCAGTGCTAGACGGCTAGCGGGAGTCGAGAACATTCAGTACTTC
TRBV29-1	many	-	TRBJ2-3	CSVRLTDTQYF	TGCAGCGTCCGACTCACAGATACGCAGTATTTT
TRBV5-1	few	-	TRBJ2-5	CASSLAGVKTQYF	TGCGCCAGCAGCTTGGCTGGTGTGAAGACCCAGTACTTC
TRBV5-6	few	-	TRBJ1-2	CASSFTAGTRKYSNYGYTF	TGTGCCAGCAGCTTTACGGCCGGGACCAGGAAGTATTCTAACTATGGCTACACCTTC
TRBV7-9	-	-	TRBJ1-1	CASSLEGGITEAFF	TGTGCCAGCAGCTTAGAGGGGGGGATCACTGAAGCTTTCTTT
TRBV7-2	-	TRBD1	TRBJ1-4	CASSPRTGGFNEKLFF	TGTGCCAGCAGCCCGAGGACAGGGGGCTTTAATGAAAAACTGTTTTTT
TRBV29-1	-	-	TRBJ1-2	CSAMQNGYGYTF	TGCAGCGCCATGCAAAATGGCTATGGCTACACCTTC
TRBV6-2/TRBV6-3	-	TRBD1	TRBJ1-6	CASSYSGQAAASSYNSPLHF	TGTGCCAGCAGTTACTCGGGACAGGCTGCCGCGAGCTCCTATAATTCACCCCTCCACTTT
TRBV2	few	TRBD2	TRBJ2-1	CASKPGTSVNEQFF	TGTGCCAGCAAACCCGGGACTAGCGTAAATGAGCAGTTCTTC
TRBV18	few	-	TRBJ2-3	CASSPPPRTDTQYF	TGTGCCAGCTCACCACCTCCCAGAACAGATACGCAGTATTTT
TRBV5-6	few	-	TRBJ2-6	CASSLRQGVSGANVLTF	TGTGCCAGCAGCTTGCGGCAGGGTGTTTCTGGGGCCAACGTCCTGACTTTC
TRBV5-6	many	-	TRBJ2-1	CASSLTSGEQFF	TGTGCCAGCAGTCTTACTAGTGGTGAGCAGTTCTTC
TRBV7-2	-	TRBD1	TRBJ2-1	CASSLLRGQYNERFF	TGTGCCAGCAGCTTATTGAGGGGGCAATACAATGAGCGGTTCTTC
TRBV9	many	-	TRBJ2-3	CASSPDPSTDTQYF	TGTGCCAGCAGCCCCGACCCCTCCACAGATACGCAGTATTTT
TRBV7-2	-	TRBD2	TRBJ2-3	CASSLKGVGAGGRTDTQYF	TGTGCCAGCAGCTTAAAGGGTGTGGGTGCGGGAGGCCGCACAGATACGCAGTATTTT
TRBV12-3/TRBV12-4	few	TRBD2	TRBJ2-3	CASSLLREGDYTDTQYF	TGTGCCAGCAGTTTACTGCGGGAGGGCGATTACACAGATACGCAGTATTTT
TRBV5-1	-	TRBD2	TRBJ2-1	CASSLAAGGGGRASYNEQFF	TGCGCCAGCAGCTTGGCCGCAGGAGGTGGCGGGAGGGCCTCCTACAATGAGCAGTTCTTC
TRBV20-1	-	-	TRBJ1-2	CSARDRRDGDVYGYTF	TGCAGTGCTAGAGATCGAAGAGACGGGGATGTCTATGGCTACACCTTC
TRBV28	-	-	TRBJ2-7	CASSPDRGSEQYF	TGTGCCAGCAGTCCCGACCGGGGGTCCGAGCAGTACTTC
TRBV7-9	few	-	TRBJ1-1	CASSFLWNTEAFF	TGTGCCAGCAGCTTTCTCTGGAACACTGAAGCTTTCTTT
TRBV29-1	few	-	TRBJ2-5	CSVEVGEGETQYF	TGCAGCGTTGAAGTGGGGGAAGGGGAGACCCAGTACTTC
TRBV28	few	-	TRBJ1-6	CASSLGTSYNSPLHF	TGTGCCAGCAGTCTGGGCACGAGCTATAATTCACCCCTCCACTTT
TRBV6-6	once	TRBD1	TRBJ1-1	CASSTRTGQNTEAFF	TGTGCCAGCAGTACTCGGACAGGGCAAAACACTGAAGCTTTCTTT
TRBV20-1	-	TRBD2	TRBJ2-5	CSASSGSGEFWETQYF	TGCAGTGCTAGTTCCGGTAGCGGGGAGTTTTGGGAGACCCAGTACTTC
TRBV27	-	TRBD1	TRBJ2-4	CASSPQGAWGKNIQYF	TGTGCCAGCAGCCCACAGGGGGCTTGGGGCAAAAACATTCAGTACTTC
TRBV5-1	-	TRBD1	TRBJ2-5	CASSLVDRGLFWGETQYF	TGCGCCAGCAGCCTCGTGGACAGGGGGCTATTTTGGGGAGAGACCCAGTACTTC